This passage covers 2 T cell receptor beta chains from one sample sequenced in a study of identifying expanded T cells in peripheral blood. Profiled with immunoSEQ multiplex PCR; TCRdb holds only in-frame clones, not every one. Seen here are over 100,000 clones, 88% observed once, and the top ten hold roughly 7.6%. Sequencing input: blood. These receptor sequences come from a person between 18 and 75 years old in good health.

The chain is built from TRBV28 and TRBJ1-1; D ambiguous. The germline CDR1 and CDR2 sequences are MDHEN and SYDVKM. The CDR3 is 16 residues long. V lost 3 bases and J 5 bases, leaving 19 bases between the germline ends. The CDR3 sequence: CASSFLRETRSTEAFF. The CDR3 DNA follows: TGTGCCAGCAGTTTTTTGCGGGAAACAAGGAGTACTGAAGCTTTCTTT. The full variable domain, its missing parts supplied by reference TRBV28 and TRBJ1-1, is DVKVTQSSRYLVKRTGEKVFLECVQDMDHENMFWYRQDPGLGLRLIYFSYDVKMKEKGDIPEGYSVSREKKERFSLILESASTNQTSMYLCASSFLRETRSTEAFFGQGTRLTVV.

J is TRBJ1-1 and V is TRBV14; perhaps TRBD1 as D (6 bases). CDR1 is SGHDN, CDR2 FVKESK, per germline. Trimming cost V 0 bases and J 5 bases, with 10 bases left between them. CDR3 length: 14 amino acids. The CDR3 DNA is TGTGCCAGCAGCCAAGAACAGGGTTCTACTGAAGCTTTCTTT. Protein: CASSQEQGSTEAFF.